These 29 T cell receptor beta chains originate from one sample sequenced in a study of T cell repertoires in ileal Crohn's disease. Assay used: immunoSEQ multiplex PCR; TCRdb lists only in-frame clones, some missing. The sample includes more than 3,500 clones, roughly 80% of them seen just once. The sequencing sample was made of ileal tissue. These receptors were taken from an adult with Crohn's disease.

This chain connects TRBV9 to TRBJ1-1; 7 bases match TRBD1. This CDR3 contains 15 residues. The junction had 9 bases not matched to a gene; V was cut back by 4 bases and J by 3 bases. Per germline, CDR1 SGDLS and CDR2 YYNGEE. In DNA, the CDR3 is TGTGCCAGCAGCTCTCCGACAGGGCGGGACACTGAAGCTTTCTTT. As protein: CASSSPTGRDTEAFF.

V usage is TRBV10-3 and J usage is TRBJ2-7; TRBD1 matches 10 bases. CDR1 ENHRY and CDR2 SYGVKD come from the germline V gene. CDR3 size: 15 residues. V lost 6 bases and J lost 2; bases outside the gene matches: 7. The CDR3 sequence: CAIRTGQGLPYEQYF. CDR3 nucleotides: TGTGCCATCAGGACGGGACAGGGGTTGCCCTACGAGCAGTACTTC.

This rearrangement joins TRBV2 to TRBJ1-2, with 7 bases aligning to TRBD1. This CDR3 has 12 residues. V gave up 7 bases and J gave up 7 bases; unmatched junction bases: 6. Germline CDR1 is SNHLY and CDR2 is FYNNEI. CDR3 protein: CASNDRVGGYTF. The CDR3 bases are TGTGCCAGCAACGACAGGGTTGGTGGCTACACCTTC.

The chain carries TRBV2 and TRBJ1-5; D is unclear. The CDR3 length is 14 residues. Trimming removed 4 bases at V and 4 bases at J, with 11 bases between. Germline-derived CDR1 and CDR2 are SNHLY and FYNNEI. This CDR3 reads CASSGLSGNQPQHF. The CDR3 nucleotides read TGTGCCAGCAGTGGTCTGTCAGGTAATCAGCCCCAGCATTTT. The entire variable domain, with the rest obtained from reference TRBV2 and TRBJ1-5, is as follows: EPEVTQTPSHQVTQMGQEVILRCVPISNHLYFYWYRQILGQKVEFLVSFYNNEISEKSEIFDDQFSVERPDGSNFTLKIRSTKLEDSAMYFCASSGLSGNQPQHFGDGTRLSIL.

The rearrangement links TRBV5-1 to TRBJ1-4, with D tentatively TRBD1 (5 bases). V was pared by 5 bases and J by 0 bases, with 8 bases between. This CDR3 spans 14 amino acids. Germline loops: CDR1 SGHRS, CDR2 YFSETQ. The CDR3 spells CASRQGATNEKLFF. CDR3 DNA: TGCGCCAGCAGGCAGGGCGCAACTAATGAAAAACTGTTTTTT. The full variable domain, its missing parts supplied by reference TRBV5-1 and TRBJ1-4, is KAGVTQTPRYLIKTRGQQVTLSCSPISGHRSVSWYQQTPGQGLQFLFEYFSETQRNKGNFPGRFSGRQFSNSRSEMNVSTLELGDSALYLCASRQGATNEKLFFGSGTQLSVL.

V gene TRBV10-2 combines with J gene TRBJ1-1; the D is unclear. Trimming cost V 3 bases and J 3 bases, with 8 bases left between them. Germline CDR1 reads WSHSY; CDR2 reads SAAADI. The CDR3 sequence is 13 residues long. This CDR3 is CASSDVDYTEAFF. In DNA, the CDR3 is TGCGCCAGCAGTGATGTAGATTACACTGAAGCTTTCTTT.

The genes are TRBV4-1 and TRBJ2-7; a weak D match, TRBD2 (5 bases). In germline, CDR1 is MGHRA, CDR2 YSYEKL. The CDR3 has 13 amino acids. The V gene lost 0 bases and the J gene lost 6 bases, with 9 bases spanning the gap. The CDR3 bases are TGCGCCAGCAGCCAAGAGGGGAGAACCGAGCAGTACTTC. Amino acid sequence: CASSQEGRTEQYF.

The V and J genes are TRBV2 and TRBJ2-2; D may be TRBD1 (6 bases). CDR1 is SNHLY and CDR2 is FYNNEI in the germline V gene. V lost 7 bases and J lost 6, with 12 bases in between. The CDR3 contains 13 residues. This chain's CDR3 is CASKLQGAGELFF. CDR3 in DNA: TGTGCCAGCAAGCTACAGGGAGCCGGGGAGCTGTTTTTT.

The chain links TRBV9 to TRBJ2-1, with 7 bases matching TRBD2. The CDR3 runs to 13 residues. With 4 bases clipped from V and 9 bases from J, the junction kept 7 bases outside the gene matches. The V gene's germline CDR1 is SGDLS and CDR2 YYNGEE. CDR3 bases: TGTGCCAGCAGCATCCCAGCGGGGACTGAGCAGTTCTTC. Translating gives CASSIPAGTEQFF.

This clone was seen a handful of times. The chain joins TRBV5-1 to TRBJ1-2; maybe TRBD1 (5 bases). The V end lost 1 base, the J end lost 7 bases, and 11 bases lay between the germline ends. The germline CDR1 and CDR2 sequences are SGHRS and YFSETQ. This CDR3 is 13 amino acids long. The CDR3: CASSLLGEVGYTF. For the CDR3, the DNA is TGCGCCAGCAGCTTGCTAGGGGAAGTTGGCTACACCTTC.

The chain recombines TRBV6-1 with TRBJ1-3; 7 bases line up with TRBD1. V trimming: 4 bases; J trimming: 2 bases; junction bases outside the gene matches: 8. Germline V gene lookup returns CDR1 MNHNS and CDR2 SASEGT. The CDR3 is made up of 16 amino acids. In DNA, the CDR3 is TGTGCCAGCAGTGCCCGACAGGGAATGGCTGGAAACACCATATATTTT. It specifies CASSARQGMAGNTIYF.

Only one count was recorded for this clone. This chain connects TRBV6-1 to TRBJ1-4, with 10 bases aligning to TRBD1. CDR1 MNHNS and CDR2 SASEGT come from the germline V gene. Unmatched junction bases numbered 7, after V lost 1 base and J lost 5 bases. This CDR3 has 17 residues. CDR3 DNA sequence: TGTGCCAGCAGTGAAGGCCTAACGACAGGGGGCAATGAAAAACTGTTTTTT. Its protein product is CASSEGLTTGGNEKLFF.

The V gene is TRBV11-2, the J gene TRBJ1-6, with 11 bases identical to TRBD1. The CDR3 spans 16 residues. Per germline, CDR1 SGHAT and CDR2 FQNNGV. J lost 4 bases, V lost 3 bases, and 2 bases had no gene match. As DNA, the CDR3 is TGTGCCAGCAGCTTCGGACAGGGGGCATATAATTCACCCCTCCACTTT. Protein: CASSFGQGAYNSPLHF.

CDR3 amino acids: CASAQGLNSPLHF. The CDR3 DNA reads as TGCGCCAGCGCCCAGGGTTTGAATTCACCCCTCCACTTT. The chain recombines TRBV10-1 with TRBJ1-6; possibly TRBD1 for D (5 bases). V was clipped by 8 bases and J by 7 bases, with 12 bases between them. Germline V CDR1 and CDR2: WNHNN, SYGVQD (reference sequence). This CDR3 contains 13 residues.

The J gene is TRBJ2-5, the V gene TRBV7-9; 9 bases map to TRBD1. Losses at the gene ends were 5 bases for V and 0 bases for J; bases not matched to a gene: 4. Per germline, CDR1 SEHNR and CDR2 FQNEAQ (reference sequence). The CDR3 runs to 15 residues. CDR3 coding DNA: TGTGCCAGCAGCCCCGGGACAGGGAACCAAGAGACCCAGTACTTC. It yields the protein CASSPGTGNQETQYF.

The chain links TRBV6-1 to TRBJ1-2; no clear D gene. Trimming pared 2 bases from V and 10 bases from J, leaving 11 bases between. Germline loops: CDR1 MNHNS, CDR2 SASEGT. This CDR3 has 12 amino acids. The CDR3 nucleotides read TGTGCCAGCAGTGAATCCAGGCCCCACTACACCTTC. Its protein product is CASSESRPHYTF.

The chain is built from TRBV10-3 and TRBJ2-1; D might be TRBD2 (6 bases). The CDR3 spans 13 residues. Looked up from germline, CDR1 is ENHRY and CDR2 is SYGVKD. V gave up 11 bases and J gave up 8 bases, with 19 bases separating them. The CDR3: CASYDGGIDEQFF. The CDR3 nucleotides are TGTGCCTCCTACGATGGAGGGATTGATGAGCAGTTCTTC.

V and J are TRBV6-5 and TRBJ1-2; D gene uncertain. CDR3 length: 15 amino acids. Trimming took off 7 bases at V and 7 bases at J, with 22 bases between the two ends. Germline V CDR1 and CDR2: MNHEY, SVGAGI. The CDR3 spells CASKPGLALEGGYTF. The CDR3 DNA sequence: TGTGCCAGCAAGCCGGGCCTAGCTCTAGAAGGTGGCTACACCTTC.

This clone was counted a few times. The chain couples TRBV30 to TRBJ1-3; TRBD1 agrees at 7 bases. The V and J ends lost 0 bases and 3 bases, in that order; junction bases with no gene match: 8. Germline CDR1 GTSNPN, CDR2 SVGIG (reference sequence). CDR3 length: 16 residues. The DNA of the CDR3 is TGTGCCTGGAGTGTTGCGGCAGGGGGATTTGGAAACACCATATATTTT. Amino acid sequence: CAWSVAAGGFGNTIYF.

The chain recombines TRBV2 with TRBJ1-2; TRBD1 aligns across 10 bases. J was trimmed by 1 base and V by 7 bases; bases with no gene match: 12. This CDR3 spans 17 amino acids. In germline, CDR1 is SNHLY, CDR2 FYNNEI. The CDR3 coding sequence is TGTGCCAGCAATAATATCGGGACAGGGGCCGGTAACTATGGCTACACCTTC. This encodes CASNNIGTGAGNYGYTF.

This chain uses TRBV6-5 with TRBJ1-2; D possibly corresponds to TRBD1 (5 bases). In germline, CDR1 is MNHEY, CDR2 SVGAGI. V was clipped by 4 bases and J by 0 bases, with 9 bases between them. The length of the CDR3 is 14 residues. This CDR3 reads CASSLRGTNYGYTF. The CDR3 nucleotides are TGTGCCAGCAGTTTAAGGGGCACTAACTATGGCTACACCTTC.

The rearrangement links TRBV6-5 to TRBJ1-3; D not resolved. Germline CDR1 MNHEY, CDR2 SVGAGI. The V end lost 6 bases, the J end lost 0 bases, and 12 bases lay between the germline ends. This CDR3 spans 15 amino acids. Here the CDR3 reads CASRLSSLSGNTIYF. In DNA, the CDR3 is TGTGCCAGCAGGTTGAGCTCCCTCTCTGGAAACACCATATATTTT.

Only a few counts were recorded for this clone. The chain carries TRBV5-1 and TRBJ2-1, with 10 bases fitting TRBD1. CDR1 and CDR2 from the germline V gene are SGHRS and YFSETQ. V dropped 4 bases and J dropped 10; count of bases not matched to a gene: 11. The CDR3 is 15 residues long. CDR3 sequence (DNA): TGCGCCAGCAGCCCCTGGACAGGGGGGGTTGGAGAGCAGTTCTTC. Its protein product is CASSPWTGGVGEQFF.

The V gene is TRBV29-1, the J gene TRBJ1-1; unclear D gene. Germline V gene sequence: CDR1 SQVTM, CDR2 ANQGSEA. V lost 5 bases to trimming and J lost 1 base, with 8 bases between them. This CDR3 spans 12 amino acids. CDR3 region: CSVRPKNTEAFF. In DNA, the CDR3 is TGCAGCGTTCGCCCTAAGAACACTGAAGCTTTCTTT.

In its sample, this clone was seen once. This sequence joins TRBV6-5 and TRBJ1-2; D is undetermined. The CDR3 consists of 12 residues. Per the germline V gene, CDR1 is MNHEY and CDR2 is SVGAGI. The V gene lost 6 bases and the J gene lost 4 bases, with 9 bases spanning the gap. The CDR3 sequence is CASRQSFYGYTF. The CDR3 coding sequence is TGTGCCAGCAGACAGTCTTTCTATGGCTACACCTTC.

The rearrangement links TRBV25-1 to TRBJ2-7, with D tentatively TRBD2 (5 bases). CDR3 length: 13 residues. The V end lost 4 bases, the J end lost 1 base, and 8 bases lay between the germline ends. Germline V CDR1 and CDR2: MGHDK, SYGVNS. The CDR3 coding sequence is TGTGCCAGCAGTGGGGCGGGTTCCTACGAGCAGTACTTC. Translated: CASSGAGSYEQYF.

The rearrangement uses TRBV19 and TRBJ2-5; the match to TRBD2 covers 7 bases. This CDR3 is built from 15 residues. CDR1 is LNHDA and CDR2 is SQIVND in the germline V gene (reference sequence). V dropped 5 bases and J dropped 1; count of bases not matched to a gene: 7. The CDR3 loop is CASSSGGGIQETQYF. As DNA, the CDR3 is TGTGCCAGTAGTTCTGGGGGGGGGATCCAAGAGACCCAGTACTTC. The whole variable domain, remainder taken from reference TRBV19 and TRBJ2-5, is DGGITQSPKYLFRKEGQNVTLSCEQNLNHDAMYWYRQDPGQGLRLIYYSQIVNDFQKGDIAEGYSVSREKKESFPLTVTSAQKNPTAFYLCASSSGGGIQETQYFGPGTRLLVL.

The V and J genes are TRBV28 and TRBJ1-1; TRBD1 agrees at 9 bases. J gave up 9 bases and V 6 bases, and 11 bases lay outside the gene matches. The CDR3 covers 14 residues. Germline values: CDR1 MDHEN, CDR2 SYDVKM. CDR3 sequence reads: CASSLTGGAGKAFF. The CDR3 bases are TGTGCCAGCAGCTTAACAGGGGGCGCGGGCAAAGCTTTCTTT. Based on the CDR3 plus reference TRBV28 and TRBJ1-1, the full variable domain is DVKVTQSSRYLVKRTGEKVFLECVQDMDHENMFWYRQDPGLGLRLIYFSYDVKMKEKGDIPEGYSVSREKKERFSLILESASTNQTSMYLCASSLTGGAGKAFFGQGTRLTVV.

The CDR3 region is CASTGVTGGNTEAFF. For the CDR3, the DNA is TGTGCCAGCACTGGTGTAACAGGGGGAAACACTGAAGCTTTCTTT. The V call is TRBV2, the J call TRBJ1-1, with TRBD1 matching over 8 bases. Germline CDR1 is SNHLY and CDR2 is FYNNEI. The CDR3 consists of 15 residues. Trimming took 7 bases from V and 2 from J; bases not matched to a gene: 9.